This record covers a single T cell receptor (beta chain). What it recognizes is unknown. Here immunoSEQ multiplex PCR was the method, and the copy in TCRdb shows in-frame clones only, minus some. The sample contains over 400,000 clones, about 90% of which appear only once. The data derive from a study of Ad26.COV2.S vaccination and SARS-CoV-2 variants. At the level of the study: The Ad26.COV2.S arm of the COV1001 trial was where the donor was placed.

As to treatment: about 20 received Ad26.COV2.S at low or high dose, single or two shots; 5 received placebo; per-sample allocation not given. Vaccine and placebo recipients were sampled on day 63 after the first injection. General study results and limits: Considerable breadth of spike-specific CD8+ and CD4+ T cell responses has reportedly been documented following vaccination.

From germline, CDR1 is MNHNY and CDR2 SVGAGI (reference sequence). The CDR3 is made up of 15 amino acids. V was clipped by 5 bases and J by 2 bases, with 15 bases between them. The chain combines TRBV6-6 with TRBJ2-5; possible D gene TRBD1, 5 bases. Specimen: peripheral blood, collected in a trial of Ad26.COV2.S vaccine versus placebo. The receptor was derived from a person aged 18-60 years who received the Ad26.COV2.S COVID-19 vaccine or a placebo. The CDR3 spells CASSPQGAEQETQYF. DNA for the CDR3: TGTGCCAGCAGTCCTCAGGGCGCGGAGCAAGAGACCCAGTACTTC.